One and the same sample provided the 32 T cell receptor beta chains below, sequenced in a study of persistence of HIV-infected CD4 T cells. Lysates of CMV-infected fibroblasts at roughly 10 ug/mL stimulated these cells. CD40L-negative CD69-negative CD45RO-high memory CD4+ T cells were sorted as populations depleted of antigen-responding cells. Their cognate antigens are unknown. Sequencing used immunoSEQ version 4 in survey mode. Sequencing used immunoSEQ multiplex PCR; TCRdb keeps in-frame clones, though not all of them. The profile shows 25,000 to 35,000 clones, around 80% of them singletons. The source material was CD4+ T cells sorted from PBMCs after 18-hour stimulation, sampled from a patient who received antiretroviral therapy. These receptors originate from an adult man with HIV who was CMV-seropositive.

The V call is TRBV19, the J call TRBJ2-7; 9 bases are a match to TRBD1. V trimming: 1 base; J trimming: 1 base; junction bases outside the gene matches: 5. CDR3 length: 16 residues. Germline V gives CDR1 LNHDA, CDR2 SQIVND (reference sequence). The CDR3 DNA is TGTGCCAGTAGTATAGTCCACAGGGGGCTATCCTACGAGCAGTACTTC. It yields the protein CASSIVHRGLSYEQYF.

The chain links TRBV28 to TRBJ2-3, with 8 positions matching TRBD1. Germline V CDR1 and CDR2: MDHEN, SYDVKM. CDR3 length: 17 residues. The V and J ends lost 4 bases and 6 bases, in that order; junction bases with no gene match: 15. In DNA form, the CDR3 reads TGTGCCAGCAGTTCACCGTCGCCGGGACAGGAGGCGGATACGCAGTATTTT. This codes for CASSSPSPGQEADTQYF.

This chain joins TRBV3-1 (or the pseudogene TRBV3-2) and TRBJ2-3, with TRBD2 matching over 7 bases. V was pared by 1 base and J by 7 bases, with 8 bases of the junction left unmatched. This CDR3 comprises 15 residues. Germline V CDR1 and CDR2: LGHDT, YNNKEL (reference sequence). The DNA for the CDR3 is TGTGCCAGCAGCCAAGGGTACGGGGGGACTAATACGCAGTATTTT. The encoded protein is CASSQGYGGTNTQYF.

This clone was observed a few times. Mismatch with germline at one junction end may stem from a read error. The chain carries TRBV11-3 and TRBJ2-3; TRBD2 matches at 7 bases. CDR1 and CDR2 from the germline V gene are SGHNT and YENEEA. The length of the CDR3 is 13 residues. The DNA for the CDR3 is TGTGCCAGCAGCTCCTCTTTGGGCGGGGGATCGTCTTTT. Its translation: CASSSSLGGGSSF.

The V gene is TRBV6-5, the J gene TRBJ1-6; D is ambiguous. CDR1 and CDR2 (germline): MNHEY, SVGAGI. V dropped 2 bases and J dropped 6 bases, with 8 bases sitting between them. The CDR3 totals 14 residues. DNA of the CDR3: TGTGCCAGCAGTTACACCAGAATTAATTCACCCCTCCACTTT. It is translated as CASSYTRINSPLHF.

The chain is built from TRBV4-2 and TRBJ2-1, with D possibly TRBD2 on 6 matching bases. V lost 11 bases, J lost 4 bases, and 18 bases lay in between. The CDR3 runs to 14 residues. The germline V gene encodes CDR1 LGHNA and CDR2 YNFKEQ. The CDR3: CASRDLGFYNEQFF. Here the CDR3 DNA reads TGTGCCTCCCGGGACTTGGGATTTTACAATGAGCAGTTCTTC.

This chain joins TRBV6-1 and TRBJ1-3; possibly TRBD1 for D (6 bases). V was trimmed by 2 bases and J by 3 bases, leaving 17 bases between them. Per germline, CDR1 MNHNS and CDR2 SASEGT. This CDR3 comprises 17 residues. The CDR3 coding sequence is TGTGCCAGCAGTGAATATTTAGGGGGACTGAGTGGAAACACCATATATTTT. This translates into CASSEYLGGLSGNTIYF.

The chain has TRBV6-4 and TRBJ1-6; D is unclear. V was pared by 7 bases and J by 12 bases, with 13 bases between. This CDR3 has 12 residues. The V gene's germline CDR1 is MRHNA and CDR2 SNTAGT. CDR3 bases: TGTGCCAGCACGAGGCCGAACCTACCCCTCCACTTT. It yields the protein CASTRPNLPLHF.

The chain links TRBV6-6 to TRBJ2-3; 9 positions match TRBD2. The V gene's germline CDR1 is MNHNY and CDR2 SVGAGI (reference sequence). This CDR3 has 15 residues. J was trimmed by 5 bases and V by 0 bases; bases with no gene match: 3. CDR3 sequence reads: CASSYSAGGQDTQYF. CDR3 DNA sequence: TGTGCCAGCAGTTACTCCGCGGGGGGGCAAGATACGCAGTATTTT.

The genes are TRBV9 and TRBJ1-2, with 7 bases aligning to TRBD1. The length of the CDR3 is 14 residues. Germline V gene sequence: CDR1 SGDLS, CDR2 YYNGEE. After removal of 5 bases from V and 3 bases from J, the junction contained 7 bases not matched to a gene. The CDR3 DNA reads TGTGCCAGCAGAGAGACCAGGGGGTACTATGGCTACACCTTC. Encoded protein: CASRETRGYYGYTF. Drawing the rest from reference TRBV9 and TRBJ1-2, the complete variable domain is DSGVTQTPKHLITATGQRVTLRCSPRSGDLSVYWYQQSLDQGLQFLIQYYNGEERAKGNILERFSAQQFPDLHSELNLSSLELGDSALYFCASRETRGYYGYTFGSGTRLTVV.

CDR3 DNA: TGTGCCAGCAGCTTAGAGCGGGGGGGTTCCTACGAGCAGTACTTC. Residues: CASSLERGGSYEQYF. The gene calls are TRBV7-2 and TRBJ2-7, with 10 bases lining up with TRBD2. The CDR3 totals 15 residues. The V gene end was trimmed by 1 base and the J gene end by 1 base; junction bases not matched to a gene: 1. Per the germline V gene, CDR1 is SGHTA and CDR2 is FQGNSA. The variable domain in full, completed from reference TRBV7-2 and TRBJ2-7, reads GAGVSQSPSNKVTEKGKDVELRCDPISGHTALYWYRQSLGQGLEFLIYFQGNSAPDKSGLPSDRFSAERTGGSVSTLTIQRTQQEDSAVYLCASSLERGGSYEQYFGPGTRLTVT.

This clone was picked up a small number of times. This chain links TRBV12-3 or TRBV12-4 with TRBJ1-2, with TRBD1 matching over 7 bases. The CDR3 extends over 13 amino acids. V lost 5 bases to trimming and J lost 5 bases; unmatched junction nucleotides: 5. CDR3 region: CASSNDRAYGYTF. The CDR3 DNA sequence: TGTGCCAGCAGTAACGACAGGGCTTATGGCTACACCTTC.

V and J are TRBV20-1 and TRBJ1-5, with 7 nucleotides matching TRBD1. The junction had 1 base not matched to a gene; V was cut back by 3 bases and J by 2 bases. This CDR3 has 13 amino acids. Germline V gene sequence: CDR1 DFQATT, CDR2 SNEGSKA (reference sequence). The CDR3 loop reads CSASGQGNQPQHF. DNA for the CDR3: TGCAGTGCTAGTGGACAGGGCAATCAGCCCCAGCATTTT.

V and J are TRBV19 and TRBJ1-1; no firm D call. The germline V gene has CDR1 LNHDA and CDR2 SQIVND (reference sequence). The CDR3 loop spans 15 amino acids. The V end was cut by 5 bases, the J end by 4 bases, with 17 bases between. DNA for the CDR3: TGTGCCAGTAGTCCGAAGACACGAGGGAGCACTGAAGCTTTCTTT. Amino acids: CASSPKTRGSTEAFF.

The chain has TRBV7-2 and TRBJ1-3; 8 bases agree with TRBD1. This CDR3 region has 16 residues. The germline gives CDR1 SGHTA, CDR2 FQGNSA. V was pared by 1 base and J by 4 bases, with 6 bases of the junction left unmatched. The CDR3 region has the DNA TGTGCCAGCAGCTTAGTTTCGCAGGGGGCCGGAAACACCATATATTTT. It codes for CASSLVSQGAGNTIYF.

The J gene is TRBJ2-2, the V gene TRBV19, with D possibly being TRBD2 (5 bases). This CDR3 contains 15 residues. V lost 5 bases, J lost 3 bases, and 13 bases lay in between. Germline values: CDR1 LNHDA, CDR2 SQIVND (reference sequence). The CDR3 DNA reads TGTGCCAGTAGTCGTTCGGCGGGCCACACCGGGGAGCTGTTTTTT. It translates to CASSRSAGHTGELFF.

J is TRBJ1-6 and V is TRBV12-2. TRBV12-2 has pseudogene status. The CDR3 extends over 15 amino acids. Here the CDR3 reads CASRFPSRNNSPLHF. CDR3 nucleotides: TGTGCAAGTCGCTTCCCCAGCCGAAATAATTCACCCCTCCACTTT.

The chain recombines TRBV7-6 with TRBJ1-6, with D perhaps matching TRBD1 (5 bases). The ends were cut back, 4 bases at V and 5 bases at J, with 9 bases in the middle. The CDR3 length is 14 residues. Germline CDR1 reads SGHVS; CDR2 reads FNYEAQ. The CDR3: CASSSGTDNSPLHF. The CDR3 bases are TGTGCCAGCAGCTCCGGGACGGATAATTCACCCCTCCACTTT.

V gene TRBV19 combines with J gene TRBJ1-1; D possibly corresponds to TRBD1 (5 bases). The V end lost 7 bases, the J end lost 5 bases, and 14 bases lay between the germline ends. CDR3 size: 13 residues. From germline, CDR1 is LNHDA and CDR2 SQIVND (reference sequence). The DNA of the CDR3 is TGTGCCAGTAACCGCAGGGAAGGTACTGAAGCTTTCTTT. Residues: CASNRREGTEAFF.

The CDR3: CASSIQGTDTQYF. The CDR3 coding sequence is TGTGCCAGTAGTATTCAGGGCACAGATACGCAGTATTTT. The chain employs TRBV19 and TRBJ2-3, with unresolved D. Germline V gives CDR1 LNHDA, CDR2 SQIVND (reference sequence). V was shortened by 3 bases and J by 1 base, with 5 bases between the two germline ends. This CDR3 comprises 13 residues.

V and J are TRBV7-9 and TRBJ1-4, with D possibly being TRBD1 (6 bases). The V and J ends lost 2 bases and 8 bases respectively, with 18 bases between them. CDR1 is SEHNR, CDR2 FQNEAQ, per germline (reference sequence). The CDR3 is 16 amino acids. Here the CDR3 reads CASSLRGTGRNEKLFF. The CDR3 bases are TGTGCCAGCAGCTTACGAGGAACAGGGCGGAACGAAAAACTGTTTTTT.

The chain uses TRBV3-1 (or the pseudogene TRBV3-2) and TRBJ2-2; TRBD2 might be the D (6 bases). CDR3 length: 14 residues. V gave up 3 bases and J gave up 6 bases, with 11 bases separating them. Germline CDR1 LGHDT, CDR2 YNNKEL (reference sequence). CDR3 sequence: CASSQTSGAGELFF. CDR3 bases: TGTGCCAGCAGCCAGACTAGTGGGGCCGGGGAGCTGTTTTTT.

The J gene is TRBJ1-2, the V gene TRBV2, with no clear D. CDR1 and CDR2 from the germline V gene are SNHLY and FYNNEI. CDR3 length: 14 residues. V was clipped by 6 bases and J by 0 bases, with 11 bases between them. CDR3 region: CASSRRDANYGYTF. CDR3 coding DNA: TGTGCCAGCAGCCGGAGGGATGCTAACTATGGCTACACCTTC.

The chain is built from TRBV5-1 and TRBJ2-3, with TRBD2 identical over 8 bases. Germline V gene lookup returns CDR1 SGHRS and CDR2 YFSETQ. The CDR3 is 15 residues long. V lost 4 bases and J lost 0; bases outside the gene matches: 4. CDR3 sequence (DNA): TGCGCCAGCAGCCCGCGGGGGGCCAGCACAGATACGCAGTATTTT. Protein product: CASSPRGASTDTQYF.

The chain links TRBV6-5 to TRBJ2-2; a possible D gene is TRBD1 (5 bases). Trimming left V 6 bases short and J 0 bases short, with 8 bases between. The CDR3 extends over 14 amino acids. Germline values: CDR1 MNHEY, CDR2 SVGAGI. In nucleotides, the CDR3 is TGTGCCAGCAGCTCGACAGCGAACACCGGGGAGCTGTTTTTT. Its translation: CASSSTANTGELFF.

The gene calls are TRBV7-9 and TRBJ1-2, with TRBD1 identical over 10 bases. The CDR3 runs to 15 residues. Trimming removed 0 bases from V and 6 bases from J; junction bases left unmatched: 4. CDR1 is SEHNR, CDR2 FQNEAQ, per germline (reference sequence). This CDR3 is CASSLAGTGDDGYTF. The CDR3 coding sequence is TGTGCCAGCAGCTTAGCCGGGACAGGGGACGATGGCTACACCTTC.

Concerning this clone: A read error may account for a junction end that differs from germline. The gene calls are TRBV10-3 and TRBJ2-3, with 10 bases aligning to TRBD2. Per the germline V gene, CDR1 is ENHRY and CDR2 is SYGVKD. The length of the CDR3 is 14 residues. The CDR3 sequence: CATSSGGTTDTQYF. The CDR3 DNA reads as TGTGCCACCAGTAGCGGGGGGACCACAGATACGCAGTATTTT.

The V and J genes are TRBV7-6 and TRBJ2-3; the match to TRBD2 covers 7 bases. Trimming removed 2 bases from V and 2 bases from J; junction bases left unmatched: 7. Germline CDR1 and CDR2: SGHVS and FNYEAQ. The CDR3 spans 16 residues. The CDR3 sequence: CASSLINGGTTDTQYF. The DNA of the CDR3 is TGTGCCAGCAGCTTAATCAACGGGGGGACCACAGATACGCAGTATTTT.

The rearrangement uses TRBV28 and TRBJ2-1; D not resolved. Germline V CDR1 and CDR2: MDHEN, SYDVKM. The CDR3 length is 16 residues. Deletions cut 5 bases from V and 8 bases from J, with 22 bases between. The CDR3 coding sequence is TGTGCCAGCAGTACTAATCCCCTGGACCCTACAGATGAGCAGTTCTTC. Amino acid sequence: CASSTNPLDPTDEQFF.

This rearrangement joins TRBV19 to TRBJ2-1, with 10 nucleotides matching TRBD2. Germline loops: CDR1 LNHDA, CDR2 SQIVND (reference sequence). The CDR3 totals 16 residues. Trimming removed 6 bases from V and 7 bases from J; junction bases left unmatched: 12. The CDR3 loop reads CASSHSSGGARNEQFF. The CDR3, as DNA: TGTGCCAGTAGCCATTCGAGCGGGGGGGCGCGGAATGAGCAGTTCTTC.

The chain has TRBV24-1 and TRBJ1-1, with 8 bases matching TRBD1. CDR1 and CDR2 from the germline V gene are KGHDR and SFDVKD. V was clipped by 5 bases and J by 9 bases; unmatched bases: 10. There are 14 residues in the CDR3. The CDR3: CATSGSFQGAKAFF. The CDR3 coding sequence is TGTGCCACCAGTGGCTCTTTTCAGGGGGCGAAAGCTTTCTTT.

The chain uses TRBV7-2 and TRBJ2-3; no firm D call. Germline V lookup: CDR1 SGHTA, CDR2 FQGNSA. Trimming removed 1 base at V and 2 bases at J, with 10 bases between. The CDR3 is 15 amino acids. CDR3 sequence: CASSLDLRTTDTQYF. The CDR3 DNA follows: TGTGCCAGCAGCTTAGACCTTAGGACCACAGATACGCAGTATTTT.